Listed here are 4 T cell receptor beta chains from one sample, sequenced in a study of T cell repertoires in cytomegalovirus infection. Each CDR3 protein is one row after TCRdb ran MiXCR on the reads. This table has some 200,000 distinct CDR3 sequences, about 21% appearing once. The specimen was PBMCs. These receptors were collected from a human donor in good health (CMV status not recorded). Some clones in this sample may be carry-over from other donors' samples.

The chain links TRBV6-1 to TRBJ2-7, with TRBD1 matching 8 bases. The length of the CDR3 is 15 residues. The J segment lost 3 bases and the V segment lost 4 bases, leaving 8 bases of the junction unmatched. From germline, CDR1 is MNHNS and CDR2 SASEGT. The chain's CDR3 is CASSALQGGSYEQYF. The DNA of the CDR3 is TGTGCCAGCAGTGCCTTACAGGGGGGAAGCTACGAGCAGTACTTC.

In nucleotides, the CDR3 is TGTGCCAGCAGTTTTTCCGGGACTAGTGGGGGTAGAGATACGCAGTATTTT. Its protein product is CASSFSGTSGGRDTQYF. The chain uses TRBV28 and TRBJ2-3; 8 nucleotides line up with TRBD2. The V gene end was trimmed by 3 bases and the J gene end by 5 bases; junction bases not matched to a gene: 13. This CDR3 has 17 residues. The germline V gene encodes CDR1 MDHEN and CDR2 SYDVKM.

This clonotype was seen a handful of times. The gene calls are TRBV28 and TRBJ2-1, with D tentatively TRBD2 (6 bases). The CDR3 covers 19 residues. V gave up 3 bases and J gave up 8 bases, with 29 bases separating them. Germline loops: CDR1 MDHEN, CDR2 SYDVKM. The CDR3 sequence is CASSFPGTGDRGWPHEQFF. In DNA form, the CDR3 reads TGTGCCAGCAGTTTCCCCGGGACGGGCGACCGGGGGTGGCCCCATGAGCAGTTCTTC.

This chain joins TRBV5-1 and TRBJ2-3; D remains ambiguous. CDR3 length: 14 residues. Trimming shortened V by 0 bases and J by 8 bases, and 13 bases separated the two germline ends. Germline V gene lookup returns CDR1 SGHRS and CDR2 YFSETQ. The DNA for the CDR3 is TGCGCCAGCAGCTTGGATTCTCCACCAAGTACGCAGTATTTT. As protein: CASSLDSPPSTQYF. The variable domain in full, with the rest retrieved from reference TRBV5-1 and TRBJ2-3, is KAGVTQTPRYLIKTRGQQVTLSCSPISGHRSVSWYQQTPGQGLQFLFEYFSETQRNKGNFPGRFSGRQFSNSRSEMNVSTLELGDSALYLCASSLDSPPSTQYFGPGTRLTVL.